This entry concerns a single T cell receptor (beta chain). Its antigen is not identified. These data originate in a study of TIL therapy for anti-PD-1-resistant metastatic lung cancer. Study in general: A few tumors were EGFR-mutant and two were ALK-rearranged. Findings of the study overall: TIL cultures after expansion showed higher clonality and lower diversity than baseline tumor (median about 6% vs 30%). The cohort had more treatment-naive, never-smoker and oncogene-addicted patients than typical.

Noted time point: pre-treatment sample, taken before nivolumab and TIL therapy. Tumor tissue came from excised metastases, mostly pleural nodules or supraclavicular lymph nodes. Sequencing used immunoSEQ v3. Generated by immunoSEQ multiplex PCR, the TCRdb table keeps only in-frame clones and is missing some. The repertoire has about 26,000 clones, approximately 57% of them found once; the top ten carry 15% to 20%. The receptor's source is a woman aged 30 to 85 with non-small cell lung cancer. The sample consisted of tumor tissue, taken at baseline.

The CDR3 DNA follows: TGTGCCACCAGGAGTAGCGGGAGTACCTACGAGCAGTACTTC. It specifies CATRSSGSTYEQYF. V is TRBV15 and J is TRBJ2-7; the match to TRBD2 covers 9 bases. Germline CDR1 LNHNV, CDR2 YYDKDF (reference sequence). The CDR3 has 14 residues. V was clipped by 6 bases and J by 2 bases; unmatched bases: 5.